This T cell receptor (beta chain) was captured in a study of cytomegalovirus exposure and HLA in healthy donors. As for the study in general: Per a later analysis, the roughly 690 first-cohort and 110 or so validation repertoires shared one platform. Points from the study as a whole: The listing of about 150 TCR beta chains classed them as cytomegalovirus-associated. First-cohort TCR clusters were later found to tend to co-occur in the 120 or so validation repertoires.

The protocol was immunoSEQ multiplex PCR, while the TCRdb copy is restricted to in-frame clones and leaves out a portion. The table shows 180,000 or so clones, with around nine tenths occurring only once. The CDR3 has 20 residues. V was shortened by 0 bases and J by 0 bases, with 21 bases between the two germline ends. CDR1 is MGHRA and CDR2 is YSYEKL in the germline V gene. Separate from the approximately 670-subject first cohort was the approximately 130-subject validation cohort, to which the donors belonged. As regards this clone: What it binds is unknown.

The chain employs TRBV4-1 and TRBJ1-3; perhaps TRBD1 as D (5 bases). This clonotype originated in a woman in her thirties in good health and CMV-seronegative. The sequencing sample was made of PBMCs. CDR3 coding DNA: TGCGCCAGCAGCCAAGATCAGTACCCAGTGGCCAGGGACTCTGGAAACACCATATATTTT. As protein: CASSQDQYPVARDSGNTIYF.